The clone carrying this T cell receptor (beta chain) occurred once. The data originate from a study of blood T cell repertoires in COVID-19. The CDR3 length is 15 residues. The germline gives CDR1 LNHDA, CDR2 SQIVND (reference sequence). V lost 5 bases to trimming and J lost 10 bases; unmatched junction nucleotides: 16. Generated by immunoSEQ multiplex PCR, the TCRdb table keeps only in-frame clones and is missing some. The repertoire holds roughly 200,000 clones, 85% to 90% seen once, with approximately 3.1% in the top ten. The sequenced sample consisted of PBMCs or T cells enriched from blood (not recorded which). This clonotype originated in a woman aged 50 to 60 in a cohort exposed to, infected with or recovered from COVID-19 (not recorded which). The chain employs TRBV19 and TRBJ1-1, with 7 bases aligning to TRBD1. CDR3: CASSLPGQLSVGAFF. The CDR3 nucleotides read TGTGCCAGTAGTCTCCCGGGACAGCTGAGTGTCGGAGCTTTCTTT.